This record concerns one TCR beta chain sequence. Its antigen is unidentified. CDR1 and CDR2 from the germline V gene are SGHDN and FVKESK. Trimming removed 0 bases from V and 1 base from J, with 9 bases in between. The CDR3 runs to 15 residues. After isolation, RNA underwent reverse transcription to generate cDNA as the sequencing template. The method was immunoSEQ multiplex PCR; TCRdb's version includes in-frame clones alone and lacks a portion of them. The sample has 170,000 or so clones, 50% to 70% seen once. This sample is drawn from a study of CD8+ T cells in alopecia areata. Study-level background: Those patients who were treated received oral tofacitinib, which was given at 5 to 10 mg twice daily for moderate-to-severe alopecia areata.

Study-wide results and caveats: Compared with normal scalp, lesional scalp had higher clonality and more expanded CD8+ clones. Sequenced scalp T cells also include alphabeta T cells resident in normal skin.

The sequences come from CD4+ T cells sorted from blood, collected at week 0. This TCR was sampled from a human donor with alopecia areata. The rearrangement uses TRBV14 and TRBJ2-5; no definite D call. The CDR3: CASSQDWRLQETQYF. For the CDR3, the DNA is TGTGCCAGCAGCCAAGATTGGCGGCTCCAAGAGACCCAGTACTTC.